This TCR beta chain was found in a study of cytotoxic CD8 clonotypes in ibrutinib-treated CLL. Study background: Response samples were obtained once patients had received a median 12 months of treatment, range 6 to 36. Study-wide points: Circulating CD8+ T-cell counts were tracked by baseline clonality, which exceeded that of age-matched healthy donors.

The V end lost 4 bases, the J end lost 4 bases, and 15 bases lay between the germline ends. The CDR3 runs to 15 residues. Germline V gene data show CDR1 as SGHTA and CDR2 as FQGTGA. Sequencing used immunoSEQ multiplex PCR; TCRdb keeps in-frame clones, though not all of them. Of about 200,000 clones in the sample, 75% to 80% were seen once. With regard to this clone: Its antigen is unknown.

The genes are TRBV7-3 and TRBJ2-3, with D perhaps TRBD2 (6 bases). The sequencing used PBMCs, collected after 12 months of ibrutinib treatment. The clonotype originates from a human donor with chronic lymphocytic leukemia. The CDR3 reads CASSSGVGGADTQYF. CDR3 in DNA: TGTGCCAGCAGCTCCGGTGTGGGGGGAGCAGATACGCAGTATTTT.